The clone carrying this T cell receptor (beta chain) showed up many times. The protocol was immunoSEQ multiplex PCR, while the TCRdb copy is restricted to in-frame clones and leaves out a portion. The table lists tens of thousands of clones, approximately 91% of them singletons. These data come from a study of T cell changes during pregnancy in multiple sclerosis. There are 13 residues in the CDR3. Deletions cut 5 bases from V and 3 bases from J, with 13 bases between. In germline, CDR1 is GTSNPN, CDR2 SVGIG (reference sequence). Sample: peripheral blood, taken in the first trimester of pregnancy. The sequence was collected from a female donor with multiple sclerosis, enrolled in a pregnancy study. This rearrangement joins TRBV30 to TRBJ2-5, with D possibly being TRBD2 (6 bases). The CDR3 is CAWGRDFEETQYF. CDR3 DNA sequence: TGTGCCTGGGGACGGGACTTCGAAGAGACCCAGTACTTC.